The 2 T cell receptor beta chains reported below all come from one sample, sequenced in a study of vaccination and CD4 T cells after COVID-19. Treatment defined: approximately 9-day PBMC culture with coronavirus spike peptide pools or control peptides (ViraFEST assay). The antigens of these receptors remain unknown. With the Oncomine TCR Beta short-read assay, DNA from cultured CD4+ T cells was sequenced. Each CDR3 protein gets one entry after TCRdb re-called the PCR reads with MiXCR. In the table there are more than 9,000 distinct CDR3 sequences, 45% to 55% of which are singletons. Sequencing was done on a sample of CD4+ T cells from blood, cultured in vitro. The receptors originated from a human donor who had recovered from COVID-19.

This sequence joins TRBV28 and TRBJ2-1; 14 bases are shared with TRBD2. This CDR3 is built from 16 residues. V lost 7 bases to trimming and J lost 3 bases; unmatched junction nucleotides: 5. The germline CDR1 and CDR2 sequences are MDHEN and SYDVKM. The CDR3 DNA reads as TGTGCCAGCACCCTCGGACTAGCGGGAGGCTACAATGAGCAGTTCTTC. Its protein product is CASTLGLAGGYNEQFF.

The V and J genes are TRBV7-9 and TRBJ1-1, with D uncertain. Germline V gives CDR1 SEHNR, CDR2 FQNEAQ (reference sequence). Trimming left V 4 bases short and J 1 base short, with 16 bases between. CDR3 length: 16 residues. The CDR3 sequence: CASSYYRTAGNTEAFF. As DNA, the CDR3 is TGTGCCAGCAGCTACTATCGGACGGCCGGGAACACTGAAGCTTTCTTT.